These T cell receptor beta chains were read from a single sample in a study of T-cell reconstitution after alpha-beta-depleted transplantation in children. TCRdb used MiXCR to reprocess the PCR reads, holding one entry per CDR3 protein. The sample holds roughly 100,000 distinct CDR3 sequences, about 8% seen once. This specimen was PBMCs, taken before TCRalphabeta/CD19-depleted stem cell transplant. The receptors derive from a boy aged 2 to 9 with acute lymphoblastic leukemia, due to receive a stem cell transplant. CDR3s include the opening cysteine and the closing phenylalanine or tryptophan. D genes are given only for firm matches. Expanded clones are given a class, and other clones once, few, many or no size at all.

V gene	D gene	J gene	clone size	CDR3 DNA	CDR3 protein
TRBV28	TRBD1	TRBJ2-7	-	TGTGCCAGCAGTACAGGGGTGGGAGAGCAGTACTTC	CASSTGVGEQYF
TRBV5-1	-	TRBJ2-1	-	TGCGCCAGCAGCGACGCTCCGGGACGCCAAGGGAATGAGCAGTTCTTC	CASSDAPGRQGNEQFF
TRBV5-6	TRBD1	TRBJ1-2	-	TGTGCCAGCAGCCGACCCGGGACAGGGGAGGCCTACTATGGCTACACCTTC	CASSRPGTGEAYYGYTF
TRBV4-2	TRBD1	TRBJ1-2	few	TGTGCCAGCAGCCCTGAAGTCAACAGGGGGCACGGCTATGGCTACACCTTC	CASSPEVNRGHGYGYTF
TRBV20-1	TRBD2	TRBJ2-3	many	TGCAGTGCTGTAGCGGGAGGGGGCACAGATACGCAGTATTTT	CSAVAGGGTDTQYF
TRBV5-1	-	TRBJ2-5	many	TGCGCCAGCAGCTTGGTGGACGGGCAAGAGACCCAGTACTTC	CASSLVDGQETQYF
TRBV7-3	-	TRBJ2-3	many	TGTGCCAGCAGCCCCCGTCTGGCGGGCACAGATACGCAGTATTTT	CASSPRLAGTDTQYF
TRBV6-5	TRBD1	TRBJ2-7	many	TGTGCCAGCAGCACAAGGACAGGTCTCTCCTACGAGCAGTACTTC	CASSTRTGLSYEQYF
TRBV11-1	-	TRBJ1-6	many	TGTGCCAGCAGCGAATACATCAACAATTCACCCCTCCACTTT	CASSEYINNSPLHF
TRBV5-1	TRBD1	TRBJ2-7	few	TGCGCCAGGAATAGACAGGGGGCCTACGAGCAGTACTTC	CARNRQGAYEQYF
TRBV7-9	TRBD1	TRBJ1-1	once	TGTGCCAGCAGCTTAGGACAGGGGCGGGCCAAAAAAGCTTTCTTT	CASSLGQGRAKKAFF
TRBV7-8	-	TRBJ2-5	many	TGTGCCATCGGGGCCACAGAGACCCAGTACTTC	CAIGATETQYF
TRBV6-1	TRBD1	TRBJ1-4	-	TGTGCCAGCAGTCGGACAGGGGGTGAGGAAAAACTGTTTTTT	CASSRTGGEEKLFF
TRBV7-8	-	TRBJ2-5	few	TGTGCCAGCAGCTTAGTCACCCGTCCAGAGACCCAGTACTTC	CASSLVTRPETQYF
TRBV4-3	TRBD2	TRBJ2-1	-	TGCGCCAGCAGCCAAGATCCGGCGGGGGGGATATACAATGAGCAGTTCTTC	CASSQDPAGGIYNEQFF
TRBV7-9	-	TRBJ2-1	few	TGTGCCAGCAGCCTACCGGTTTTCAGTGAGCAGTTCTTC	CASSLPVFSEQFF
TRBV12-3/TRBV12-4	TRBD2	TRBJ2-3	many	TGTGCCAGCAGACCGCCTGGCGGGGGGGCCACAGATACGCAGTATTTT	CASRPPGGGATDTQYF
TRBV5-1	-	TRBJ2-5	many	TGCGCCAGCAGCTTGGGACTAGGGGAGACCCAGTACTTC	CASSLGLGETQYF
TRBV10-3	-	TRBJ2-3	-	TGTGCCATCAGTGATGGAACAGGGAAGGATACGCAGTATTTT	CAISDGTGKDTQYF
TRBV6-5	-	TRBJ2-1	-	TGTGCCAGCAGTTACTTACCCGACTACAATGAGCAGTTCTTC	CASSYLPDYNEQFF
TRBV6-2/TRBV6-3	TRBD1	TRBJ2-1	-	TGTGCCAGCAGTTCACAGGGGGTTGCCTACAATGAGCAGTTCTTC	CASSSQGVAYNEQFF
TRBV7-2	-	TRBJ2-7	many	TGTGCCAGCAGCCCCCGGGGGCTAGGCGAGATCACCTACGAGCAGTACTTC	CASSPRGLGEITYEQYF
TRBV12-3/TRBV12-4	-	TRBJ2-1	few	TGTGCCAGCAGGAATTGGACTATTACGAGCTCCTACAATGAGCAGTTCTTC	CASRNWTITSSYNEQFF
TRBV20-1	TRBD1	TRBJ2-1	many	TGCATACTCGCGGGACAGGGGGCGAGTGAGCAGTTCTTC	CILAGQGASEQFF